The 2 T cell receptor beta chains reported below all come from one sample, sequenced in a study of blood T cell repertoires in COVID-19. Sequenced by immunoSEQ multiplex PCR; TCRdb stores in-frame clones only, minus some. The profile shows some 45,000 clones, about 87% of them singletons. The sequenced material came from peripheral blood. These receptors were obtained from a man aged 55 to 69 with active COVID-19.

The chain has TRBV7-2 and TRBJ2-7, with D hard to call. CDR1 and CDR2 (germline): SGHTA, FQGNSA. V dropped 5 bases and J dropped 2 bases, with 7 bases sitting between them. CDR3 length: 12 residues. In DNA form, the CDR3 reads TGTGCCAGCAGCCTGGCGGCCTACGAGCAGTACTTC. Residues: CASSLAAYEQYF.

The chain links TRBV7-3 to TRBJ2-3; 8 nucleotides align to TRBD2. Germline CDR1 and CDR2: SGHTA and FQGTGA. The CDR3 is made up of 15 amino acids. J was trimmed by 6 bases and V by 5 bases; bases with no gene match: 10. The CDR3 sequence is CASSKGNGRADTQYF. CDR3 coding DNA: TGTGCCAGCAGCAAGGGTAACGGGAGGGCCGATACGCAGTATTTT.